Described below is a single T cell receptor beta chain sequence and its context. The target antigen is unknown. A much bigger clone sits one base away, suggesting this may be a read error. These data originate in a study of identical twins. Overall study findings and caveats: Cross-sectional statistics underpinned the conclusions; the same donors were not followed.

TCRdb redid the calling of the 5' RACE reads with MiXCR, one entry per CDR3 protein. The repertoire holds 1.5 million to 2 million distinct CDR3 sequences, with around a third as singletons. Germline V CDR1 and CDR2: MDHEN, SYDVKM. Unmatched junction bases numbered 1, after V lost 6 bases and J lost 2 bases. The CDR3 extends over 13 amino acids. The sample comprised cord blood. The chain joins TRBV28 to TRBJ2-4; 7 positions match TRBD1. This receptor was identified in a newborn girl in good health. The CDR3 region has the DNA TGTGCCAGCAGACAGGGGACCAAAAACATTCAGTACTTC. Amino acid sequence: CASRQGTKNIQYF. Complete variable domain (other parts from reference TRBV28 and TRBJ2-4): DVKVTQSSRYLVKRTGEKVFLECVQDMDHENMFWYRQDPGLGLRLIYFSYDVKMKEKGDIPEGYSVSREKKERFSLILESASTNQTSMYLCASRQGTKNIQYFGAGTRLSVL.